Listed here are 3 T cell receptor beta chains from one sample, sequenced in a study of a mutant IDH1 vaccine in newly diagnosed glioma. Their antigens remain unidentified. Sequencing used immunoSEQ multiplex PCR; TCRdb keeps in-frame clones, though not all of them. In the table there are 40,000 to 55,000 clones, around 90% of which are singletons. Sample time point: week 11, during vaccination. In every dose of vaccine, 300 ug of mutant IDH1 20-mer peptide was given alongside topical imiquimod. The sequencing here drew on PBMCs, taken from a glioma patient whose treatment included an IDH1 peptide vaccine. These receptors originate from a man in his fifties or sixties with glioma.

The table lists this clone with a count of one. V usage is TRBV7-2 and J usage is TRBJ2-2; D may match TRBD1 or TRBD2 (5 bases each). CDR3 length: 15 residues. Germline CDR1 is SGHTA and CDR2 is FQGNSA. V was shortened by 1 base and J by 4 bases, with 10 bases between the two germline ends. The DNA of the CDR3 is TGTGCCAGCAGCTTAGGGGGGATCGGCACCGGGGAGCTGTTTTTT. This sequence encodes CASSLGGIGTGELFF.

The J gene is TRBJ2-7, the V gene TRBV5-1; 7 bases agree with TRBD2. Trimming removed 0 bases from V and 0 bases from J; junction bases left unmatched: 6. CDR1 is SGHRS, CDR2 YFSETQ, per germline. CDR3 length: 16 residues. As DNA, the CDR3 is TGCGCCAGCAGCTTGGAAGGGGAGGGCTTCTCCTACGAGCAGTACTTC. It translates to CASSLEGEGFSYEQYF.

The rearrangement uses TRBV10-2 and TRBJ1-6; D is unresolved. Per the germline V gene, CDR1 is WSHSY and CDR2 is SAAADI. The CDR3 consists of 14 residues. The germline V and J ends were trimmed by 8 bases and 0 bases, with 8 bases remaining between them. The DNA of the CDR3 is TGCGCCAGCGGCAGAAGCTCCTATAATTCACCCCTCCACTTT. Translated: CASGRSSYNSPLHF.